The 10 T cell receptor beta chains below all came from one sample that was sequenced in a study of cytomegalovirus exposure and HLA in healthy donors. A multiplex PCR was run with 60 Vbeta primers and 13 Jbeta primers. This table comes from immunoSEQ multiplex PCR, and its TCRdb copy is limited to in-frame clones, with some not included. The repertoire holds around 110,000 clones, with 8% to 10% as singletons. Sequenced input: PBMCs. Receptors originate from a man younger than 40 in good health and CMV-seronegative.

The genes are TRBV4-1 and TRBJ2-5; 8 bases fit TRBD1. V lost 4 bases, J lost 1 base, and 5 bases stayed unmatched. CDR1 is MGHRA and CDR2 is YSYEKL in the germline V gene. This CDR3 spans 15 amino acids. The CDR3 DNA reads TGCGCCAGCAGCCTTTCAGGGACAGGCCAAGAGACCCAGTACTTC. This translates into CASSLSGTGQETQYF.

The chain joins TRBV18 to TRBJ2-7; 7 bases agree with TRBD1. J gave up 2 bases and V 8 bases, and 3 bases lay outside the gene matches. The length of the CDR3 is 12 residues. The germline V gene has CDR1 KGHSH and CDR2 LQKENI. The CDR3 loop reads CASGQVAYEQYF. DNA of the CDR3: TGTGCCAGCGGACAGGTAGCCTACGAGCAGTACTTC.

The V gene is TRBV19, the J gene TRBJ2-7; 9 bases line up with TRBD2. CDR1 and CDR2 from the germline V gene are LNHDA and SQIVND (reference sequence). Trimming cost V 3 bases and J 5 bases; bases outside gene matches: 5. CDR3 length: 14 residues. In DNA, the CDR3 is TGTGCCAGTAGTATGGGCGGGAGGGCAAACGAGCAGTACTTC. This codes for CASSMGGRANEQYF.

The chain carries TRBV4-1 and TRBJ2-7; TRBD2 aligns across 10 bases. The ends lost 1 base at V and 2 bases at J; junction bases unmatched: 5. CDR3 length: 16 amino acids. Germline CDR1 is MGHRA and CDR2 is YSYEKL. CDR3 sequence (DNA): TGCGCCAGCAGCCAAGTCCTAGCGGGGGCCACCTACGAGCAGTACTTC. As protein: CASSQVLAGATYEQYF.

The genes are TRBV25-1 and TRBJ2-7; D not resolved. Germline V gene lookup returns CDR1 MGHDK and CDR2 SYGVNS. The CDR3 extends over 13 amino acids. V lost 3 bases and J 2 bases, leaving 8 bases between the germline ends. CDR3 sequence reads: CASSDSGPYEQYF. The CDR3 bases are TGTGCCAGCAGTGATTCAGGTCCCTACGAGCAGTACTTC.

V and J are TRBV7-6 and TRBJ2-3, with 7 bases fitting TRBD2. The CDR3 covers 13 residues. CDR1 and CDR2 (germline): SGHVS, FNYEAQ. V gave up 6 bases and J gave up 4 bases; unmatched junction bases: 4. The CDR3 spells CASSWDYSDTQYF. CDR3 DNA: TGTGCCAGCAGTTGGGACTACTCAGATACGCAGTATTTT.

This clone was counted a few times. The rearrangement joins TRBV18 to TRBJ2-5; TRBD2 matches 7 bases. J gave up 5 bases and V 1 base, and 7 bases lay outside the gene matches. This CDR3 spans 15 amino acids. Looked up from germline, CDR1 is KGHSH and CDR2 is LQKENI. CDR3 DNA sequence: TGTGCCAGCTCACCACTTGCAGCGGGGACGGAGACCCAGTACTTC. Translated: CASSPLAAGTETQYF.

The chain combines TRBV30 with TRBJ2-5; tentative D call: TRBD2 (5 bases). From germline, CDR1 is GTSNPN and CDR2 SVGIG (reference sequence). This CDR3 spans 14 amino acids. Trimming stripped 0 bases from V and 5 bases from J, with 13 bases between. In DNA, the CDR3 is TGTGCCTGGAGTGTAGGCGGGTTTCAGGAGACCCAGTACTTC. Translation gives CAWSVGGFQETQYF.

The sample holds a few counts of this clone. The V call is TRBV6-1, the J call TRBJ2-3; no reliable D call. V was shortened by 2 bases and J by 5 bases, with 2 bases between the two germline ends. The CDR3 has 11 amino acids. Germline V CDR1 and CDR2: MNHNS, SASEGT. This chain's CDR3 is CASSELDTQYF. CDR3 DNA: TGTGCCAGCAGTGAACTAGATACGCAGTATTTT.

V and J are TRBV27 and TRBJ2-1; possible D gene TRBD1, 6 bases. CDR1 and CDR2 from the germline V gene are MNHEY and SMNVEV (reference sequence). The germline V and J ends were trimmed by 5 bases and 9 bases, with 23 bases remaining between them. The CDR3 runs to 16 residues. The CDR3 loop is CASSITGFGEWGEQFF. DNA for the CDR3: TGTGCCAGCAGTATTACAGGGTTTGGGGAATGGGGTGAGCAGTTCTTC.